The 11 T cell receptor beta chains in this list originate from one sample, sequenced in a study of T-cell reconstitution after alpha-beta-depleted transplantation in children. Unique molecular identifiers featured in how the TCRbeta library was prepared. One entry per CDR3 protein results from TCRdb running MiXCR on the PCR reads. The sample consists of around 500,000 distinct CDR3 sequences, 23% of them appearing once. The sequencing here drew on PBMCs, mostly from graft donor cells, taken 360 days after TCRalphabeta/CD19-depleted stem cell transplant. The receptors were gathered from a boy under two years old who had a stem cell transplant for acute myeloid leukemia, so the T cells may come from the graft donor.

This clonotype was seen a few times. The rearrangement joins TRBV11-2 to TRBJ1-4; the D is unclear. The length of the CDR3 is 14 residues. Germline CDR1 is SGHAT and CDR2 is FQNNGV. Trimming removed 4 bases at V and 7 bases at J, with 13 bases between. The chain's CDR3 is CASSSNPAIEKLFF. CDR3 DNA sequence: TGTGCCAGCAGCTCGAATCCTGCTATTGAAAAACTGTTTTTT.

J is TRBJ2-3 and V is TRBV6-5, with unresolved D. This CDR3 comprises 16 residues. Germline V gene lookup returns CDR1 MNHEY and CDR2 SVGAGI. V was clipped by 4 bases and J by 0 bases, with 14 bases between them. CDR3 nucleotides: TGTGCCAGCAGTTCAGGAGAAAGGAGAAGCACAGATACGCAGTATTTT. Encoded protein: CASSSGERRSTDTQYF.

This clonotype appeared many times. The genes are TRBV6-1 and TRBJ2-7, with D perhaps TRBD1 or TRBD2 (5 bases each). CDR1 and CDR2 (germline): MNHNS, SASEGT. The CDR3 totals 13 residues. With 9 bases removed from V and 1 base from J, the gap between germline ends came to 13 bases. CDR3 residues: CASSPGRSYEQYF. The DNA of the CDR3 is TGTGCCAGTAGTCCGGGACGGTCCTACGAGCAGTACTTC.

The chain uses TRBV20-1 and TRBJ1-6; perhaps TRBD1 as D (5 bases). Trimming shortened V by 0 bases and J by 14 bases, and 11 bases separated the two germline ends. This CDR3 is 12 amino acids long. Germline CDR1 DFQATT, CDR2 SNEGSKA (reference sequence). CDR3 bases: TGCAGTGCTAGAGATTGGGGCTCGGCCCTCCACTTT. It is translated as CSARDWGSALHF.

This rearrangement joins TRBV13 to TRBJ2-7; maybe TRBD2 (6 bases). The CDR3 totals 15 residues. Trimming removed 5 bases from V and 4 bases from J, with 18 bases in between. The germline V gene encodes CDR1 PRHDT and CDR2 FYEKMQ (reference sequence). In DNA, the CDR3 is TGTGCCAGCAGCCCAATGACCGGGACTTATTACGAGCAGTACTTC. Protein sequence: CASSPMTGTYYEQYF. Drawing the rest from reference TRBV13 and TRBJ2-7, the complete variable domain is AAGVIQSPRHLIKEKRETATLKCYPIPRHDTVYWYQQGPGQDPQFLISFYEKMQSDKGSIPDRFSAQQFSDYHSELNMSSLELGDSALYFCASSPMTGTYYEQYFGPGTRLTVT.

This clonotype turned up a few times. The chain employs TRBV12-3 or TRBV12-4 and TRBJ1-1, with D perhaps matching TRBD1 (6 bases). This CDR3 is built from 15 residues. The V end lost 2 bases, the J end lost 1 base, and 11 bases lay between the germline ends. The DNA of the CDR3 is TGTGCCAGCAGTTTAAGGCAACAGGGGAACACTGAAGCTTTCTTT. This gives the protein CASSLRQQGNTEAFF.

The V and J genes are TRBV5-4 and TRBJ2-1; possibly TRBD2 for D (6 bases). Trimming shortened V by 0 bases and J by 0 bases, and 10 bases separated the two germline ends. There are 16 residues in the CDR3. The germline V gene encodes CDR1 SGHNT and CDR2 YYREEE (reference sequence). The CDR3 DNA sequence: TGTGCCAGCAGCTTGGGACGGGGGAGCTCCTACAATGAGCAGTTCTTC. Encoded protein: CASSLGRGSSYNEQFF.

Regarding this clonotype: This may be a read error, as it is one base from a much larger clone. The rearrangement uses TRBV20-1 and TRBJ2-3; D gene ambiguous. The CDR3 is 12 amino acids. Trimming removed 3 bases at V and 2 bases at J, with 6 bases between. CDR1 and CDR2 from the germline V gene are DFQATT and SNEGSKA (reference sequence). The CDR3 nucleotides read TGCAGTGCTAGGCCCCACACAGATACGCAGTATTTT. Translating it yields CSARPHTDTQYF.

In its sample, this clonotype is medium-sized. This chain joins TRBV5-1 and TRBJ2-3; 7 bases agree with TRBD1. Germline trimming cut 0 bases from V and 4 bases from J; bases unmatched to any gene: 5. In germline, CDR1 is SGHRS, CDR2 YFSETQ. This CDR3 region has 15 residues. The CDR3 region is CASSLEGAEADTQYF. The CDR3 DNA sequence: TGCGCCAGCAGCTTGGAGGGGGCCGAGGCAGATACGCAGTATTTT.

The chain is built from TRBV20-1 and TRBJ2-1; possible D gene TRBD1, 6 bases. V lost 0 bases to trimming and J lost 0 bases, with 18 bases between them. The germline CDR1 and CDR2 sequences are DFQATT and SNEGSKA (reference sequence). The CDR3 consists of 18 residues. This chain's CDR3 is CSARDVLTGRSSYNEQFF. CDR3 nucleotide sequence: TGCAGTGCTAGAGATGTCCTGACAGGCCGGAGCTCCTACAATGAGCAGTTCTTC.

The chain carries TRBV27 and TRBJ2-7; a possible D gene is TRBD1 (6 bases). The CDR3 has 16 amino acids. The germline V gene encodes CDR1 MNHEY and CDR2 SMNVEV (reference sequence). V shed 4 bases and J shed 3 bases, with 19 bases lying between them. The CDR3 DNA reads TGTGCCAGCAGTTCCCCGGACAGCCTACTCCTCTACGAGCAGTACTTC. It is translated as CASSSPDSLLLYEQYF.